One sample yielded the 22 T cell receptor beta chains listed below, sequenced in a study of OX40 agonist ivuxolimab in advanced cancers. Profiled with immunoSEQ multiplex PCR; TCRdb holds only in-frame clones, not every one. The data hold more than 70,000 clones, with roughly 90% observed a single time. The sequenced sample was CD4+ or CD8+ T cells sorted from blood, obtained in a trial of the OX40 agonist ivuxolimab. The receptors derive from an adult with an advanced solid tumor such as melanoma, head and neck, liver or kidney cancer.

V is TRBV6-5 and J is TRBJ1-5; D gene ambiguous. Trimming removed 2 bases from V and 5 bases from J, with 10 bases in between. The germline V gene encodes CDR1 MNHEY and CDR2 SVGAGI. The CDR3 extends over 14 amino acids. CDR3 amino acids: CASSYEGYDQPQHF. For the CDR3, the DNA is TGTGCCAGCAGTTACGAAGGTTACGATCAGCCCCAGCATTTT.

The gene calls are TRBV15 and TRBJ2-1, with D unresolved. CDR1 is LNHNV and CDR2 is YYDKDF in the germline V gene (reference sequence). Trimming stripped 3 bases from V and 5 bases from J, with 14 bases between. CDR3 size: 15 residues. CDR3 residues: CATSRWGRVDNEQFF. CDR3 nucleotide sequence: TGTGCCACCAGCAGGTGGGGTAGGGTCGACAATGAGCAGTTCTTC.

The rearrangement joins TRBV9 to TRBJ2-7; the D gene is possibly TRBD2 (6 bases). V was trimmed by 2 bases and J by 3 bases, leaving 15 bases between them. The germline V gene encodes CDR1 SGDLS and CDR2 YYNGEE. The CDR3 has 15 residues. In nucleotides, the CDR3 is TGTGCCAGCAGCGTGGGGAGGAGGGGCTTCTACGAGCAGTACTTC. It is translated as CASSVGRRGFYEQYF.

The chain's CDR3 is CASSVWTAPLYF. The CDR3, as DNA: TGTGCCAGCAGCGTATGGACAGCTCCGTTGTACTTC. The chain combines TRBV9 with TRBJ2-5; D might be TRBD1 (6 bases). V was trimmed by 1 base and J by 13 bases, leaving 14 bases between them. This CDR3 is built from 12 residues. CDR1 is SGDLS and CDR2 is YYNGEE in the germline V gene.

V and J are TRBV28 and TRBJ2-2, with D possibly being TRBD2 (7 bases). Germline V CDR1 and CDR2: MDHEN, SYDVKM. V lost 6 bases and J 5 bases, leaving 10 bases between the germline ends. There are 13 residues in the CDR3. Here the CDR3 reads CASRGGGTGELFF. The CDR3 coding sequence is TGTGCCAGCAGAGGGGGGGGGACCGGGGAGCTGTTTTTT.

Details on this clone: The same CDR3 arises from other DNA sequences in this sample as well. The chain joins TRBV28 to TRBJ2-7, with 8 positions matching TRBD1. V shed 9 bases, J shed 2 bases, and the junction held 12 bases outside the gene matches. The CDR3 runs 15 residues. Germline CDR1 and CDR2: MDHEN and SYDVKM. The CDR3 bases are TGTGCCAGTAGCTCGCCGGGACAGGCCCCCTACGAGCAGTACTTC. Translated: CASSSPGQAPYEQYF.

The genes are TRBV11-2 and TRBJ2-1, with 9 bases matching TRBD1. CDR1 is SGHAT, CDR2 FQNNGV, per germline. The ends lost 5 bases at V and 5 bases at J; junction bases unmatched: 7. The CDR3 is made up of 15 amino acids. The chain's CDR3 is CASSPQGAGNNEQFF. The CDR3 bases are TGTGCCAGCAGCCCACAGGGGGCGGGTAACAATGAGCAGTTCTTC.

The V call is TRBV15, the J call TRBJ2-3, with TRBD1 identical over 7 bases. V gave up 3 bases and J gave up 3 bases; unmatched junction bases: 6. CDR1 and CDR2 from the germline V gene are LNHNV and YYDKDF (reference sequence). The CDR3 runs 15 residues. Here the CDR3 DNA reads TGTGCCACCAGCAGCGGGACAGTAAAGACAGATACGCAGTATTTT. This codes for CATSSGTVKTDTQYF. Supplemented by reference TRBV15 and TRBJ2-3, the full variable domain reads DAMVIQNPRYQVTQFGKPVTLSCSQTLNHNVMYWYQQKSSQAPKLLFHYYDKDFNNEADTPDNFQSRRPNTSFCFLDIRSPGLGDTAMYLCATSSGTVKTDTQYFGPGTRLTVL.

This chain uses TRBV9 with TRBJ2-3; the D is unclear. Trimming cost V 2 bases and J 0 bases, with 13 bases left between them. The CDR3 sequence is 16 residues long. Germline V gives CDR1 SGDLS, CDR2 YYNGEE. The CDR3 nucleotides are TGTGCCAGCAGCGTTTTCCCGGGCCCCAGCACAGATACGCAGTATTTT. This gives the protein CASSVFPGPSTDTQYF.

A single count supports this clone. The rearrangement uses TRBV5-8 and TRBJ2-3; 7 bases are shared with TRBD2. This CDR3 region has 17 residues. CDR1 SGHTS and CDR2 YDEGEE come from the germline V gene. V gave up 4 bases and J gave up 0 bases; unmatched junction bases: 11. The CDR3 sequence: CASSPGTLAVSTDTQYF. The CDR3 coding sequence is TGTGCCAGCAGCCCGGGCACTCTAGCGGTTAGCACAGATACGCAGTATTTT.

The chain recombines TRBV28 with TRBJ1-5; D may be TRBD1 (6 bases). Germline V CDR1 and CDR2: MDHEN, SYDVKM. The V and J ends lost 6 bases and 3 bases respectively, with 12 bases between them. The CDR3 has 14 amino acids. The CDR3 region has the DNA TGTGCCAGCAGCCCGACAGGAACCAATCAGCCCCAGCATTTT. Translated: CASSPTGTNQPQHF.

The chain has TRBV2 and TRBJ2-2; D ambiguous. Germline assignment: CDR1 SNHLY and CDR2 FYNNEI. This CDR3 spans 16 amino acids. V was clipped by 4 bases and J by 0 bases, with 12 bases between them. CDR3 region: CASSGLRATNTGELFF. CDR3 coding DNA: TGTGCCAGCAGTGGTTTGCGCGCAACGAACACCGGGGAGCTGTTTTTT.

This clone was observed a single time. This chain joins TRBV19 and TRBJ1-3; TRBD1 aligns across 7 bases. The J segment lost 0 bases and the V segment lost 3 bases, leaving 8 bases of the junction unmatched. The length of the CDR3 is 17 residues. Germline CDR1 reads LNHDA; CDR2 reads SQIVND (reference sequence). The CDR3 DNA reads TGTGCCAGTAGTATGGGACAGCTTTTTCGCTCTGGAAACACCATATATTTT. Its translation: CASSMGQLFRSGNTIYF.

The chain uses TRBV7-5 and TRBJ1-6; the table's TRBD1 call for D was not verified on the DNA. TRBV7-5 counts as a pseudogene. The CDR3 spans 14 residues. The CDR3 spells CVRAGLLYNSPLHF. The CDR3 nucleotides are TGTGTCAGAGCAGGGCTACTTTATAATTCACCCCTCCACTTT.

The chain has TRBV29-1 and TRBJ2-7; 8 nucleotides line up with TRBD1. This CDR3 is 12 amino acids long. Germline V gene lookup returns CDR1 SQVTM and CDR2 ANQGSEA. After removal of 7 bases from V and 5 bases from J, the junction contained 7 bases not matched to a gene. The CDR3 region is CSGRRGLDEQYF. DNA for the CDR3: TGCAGCGGACGCAGGGGGCTGGACGAGCAGTACTTC.

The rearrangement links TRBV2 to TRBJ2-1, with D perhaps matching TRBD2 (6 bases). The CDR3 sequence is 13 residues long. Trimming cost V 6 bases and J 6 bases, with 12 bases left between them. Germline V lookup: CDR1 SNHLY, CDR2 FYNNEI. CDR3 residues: CASSGPGGNEQFF. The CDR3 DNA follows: TGTGCCAGCAGCGGACCCGGGGGCAATGAGCAGTTCTTC. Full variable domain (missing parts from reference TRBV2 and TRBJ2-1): EPEVTQTPSHQVTQMGQEVILRCVPISNHLYFYWYRQILGQKVEFLVSFYNNEISEKSEIFDDQFSVERPDGSNFTLKIRSTKLEDSAMYFCASSGPGGNEQFFGPGTRLTVL.

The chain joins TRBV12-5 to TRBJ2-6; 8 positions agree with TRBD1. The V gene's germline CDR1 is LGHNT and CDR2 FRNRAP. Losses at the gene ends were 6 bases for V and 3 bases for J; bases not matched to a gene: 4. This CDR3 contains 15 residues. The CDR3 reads CASGSDRVGANVLTF. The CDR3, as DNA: TGTGCTAGTGGATCGGACAGGGTTGGGGCCAACGTCCTGACTTTC. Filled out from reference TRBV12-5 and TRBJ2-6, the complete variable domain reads DARVTQTPRHKVTEMGQEVTMRCQPILGHNTVFWYRQTMMQGLELLAYFRNRAPLDDSGMPKDRFSAEMPDATLATLKIQPSEPRDSAVYFCASGSDRVGANVLTFGAGSRLTVL.

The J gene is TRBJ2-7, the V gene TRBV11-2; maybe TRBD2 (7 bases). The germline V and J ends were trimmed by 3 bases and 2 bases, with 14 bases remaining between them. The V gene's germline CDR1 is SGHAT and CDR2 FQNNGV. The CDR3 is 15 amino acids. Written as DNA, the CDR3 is TGTGCCAGCAGCTTGGGGGGGGGCTATACCTACGAGCAGTACTTC. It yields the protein CASSLGGGYTYEQYF.

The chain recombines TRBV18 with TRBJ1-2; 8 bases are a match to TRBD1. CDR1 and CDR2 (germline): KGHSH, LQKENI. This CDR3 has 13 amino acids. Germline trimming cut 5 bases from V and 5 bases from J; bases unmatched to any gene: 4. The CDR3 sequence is CASSWGQEYGYTF. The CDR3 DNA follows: TGTGCCAGCTCATGGGGACAGGAGTATGGCTACACCTTC.

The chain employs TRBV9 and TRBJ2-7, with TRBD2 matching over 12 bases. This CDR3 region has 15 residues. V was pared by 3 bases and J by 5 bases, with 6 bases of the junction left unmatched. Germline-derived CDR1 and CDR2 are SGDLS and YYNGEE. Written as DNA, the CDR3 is TGTGCCAGCAGCGCGACTAGCGGGAGTTTCAACGAGCAGTACTTC. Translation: CASSATSGSFNEQYF. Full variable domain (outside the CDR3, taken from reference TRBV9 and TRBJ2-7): DSGVTQTPKHLITATGQRVTLRCSPRSGDLSVYWYQQSLDQGLQFLIQYYNGEERAKGNILERFSAQQFPDLHSELNLSSLELGDSALYFCASSATSGSFNEQYFGPGTRLTVT.

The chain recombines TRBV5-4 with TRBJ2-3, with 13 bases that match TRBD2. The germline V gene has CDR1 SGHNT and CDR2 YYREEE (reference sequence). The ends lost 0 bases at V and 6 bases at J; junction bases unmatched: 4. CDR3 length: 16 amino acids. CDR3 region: CASSLGLAGGTDTQYF. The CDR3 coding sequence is TGTGCCAGCAGCTTGGGACTAGCGGGAGGAACCGATACGCAGTATTTT.

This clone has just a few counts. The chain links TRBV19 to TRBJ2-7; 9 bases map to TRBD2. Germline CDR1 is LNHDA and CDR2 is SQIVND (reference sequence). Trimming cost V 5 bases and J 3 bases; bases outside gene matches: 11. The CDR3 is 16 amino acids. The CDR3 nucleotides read TGTGCCAGTAGTCGAAGGGCTAGCGGGGTCCTCTACGAGCAGTACTTC. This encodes CASSRRASGVLYEQYF.